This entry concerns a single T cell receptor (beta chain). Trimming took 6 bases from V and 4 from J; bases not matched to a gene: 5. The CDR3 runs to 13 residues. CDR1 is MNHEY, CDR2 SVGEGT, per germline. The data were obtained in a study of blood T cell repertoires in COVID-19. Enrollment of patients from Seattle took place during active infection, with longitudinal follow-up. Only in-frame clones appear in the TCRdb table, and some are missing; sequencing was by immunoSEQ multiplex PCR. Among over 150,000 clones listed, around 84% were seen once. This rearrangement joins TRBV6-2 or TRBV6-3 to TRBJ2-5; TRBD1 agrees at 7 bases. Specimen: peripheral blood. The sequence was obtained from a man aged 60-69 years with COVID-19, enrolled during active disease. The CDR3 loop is CASSRDRRETQYF. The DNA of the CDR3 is TGTGCCAGCAGCCGGGACAGAAGAGAGACCCAGTACTTC.